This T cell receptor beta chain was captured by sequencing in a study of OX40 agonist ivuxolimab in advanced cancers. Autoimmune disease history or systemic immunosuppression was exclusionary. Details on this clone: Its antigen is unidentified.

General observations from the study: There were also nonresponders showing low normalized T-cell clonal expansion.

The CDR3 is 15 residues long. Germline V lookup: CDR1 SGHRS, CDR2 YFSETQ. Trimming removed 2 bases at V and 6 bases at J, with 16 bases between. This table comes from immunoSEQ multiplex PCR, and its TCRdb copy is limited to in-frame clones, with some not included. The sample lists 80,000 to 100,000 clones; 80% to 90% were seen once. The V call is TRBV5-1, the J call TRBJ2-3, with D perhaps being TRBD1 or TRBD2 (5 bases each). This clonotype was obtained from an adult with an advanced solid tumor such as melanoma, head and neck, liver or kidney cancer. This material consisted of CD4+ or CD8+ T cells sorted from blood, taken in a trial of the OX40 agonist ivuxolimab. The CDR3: CASSFGESEGDTQYF. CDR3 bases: TGCGCCAGCAGCTTTGGAGAGTCCGAGGGGGATACGCAGTATTTT.